This is a list of T cell receptor beta chains from one sample in a study of T-cell memory formation after mild COVID-19. TCRdb recomputed calls from the 5' RACE reads with MiXCR, one row per CDR3 protein. The sample lists 150,000 to 200,000 distinct CDR3 sequences; about 15% were seen once. Sequenced sample: PBMCs or a T cell subset sorted from them (not recorded which). These receptors were obtained from an adult woman who had mild COVID-19 (a few samples of this study predate the infection). Cell type and time point are not known. Both conserved end residues are part of each CDR3. The D gene is left open where the match is weak. Clone sizes are given selectively: once, few, many, or a class where the clone is expanded.

j_call	d_call	clone_size	v_call	cdr3_nt	cdr3_aa
TRBJ2-3	-	few	TRBV5-1	TGCGCCAGCAGCCGACAGGTTACTAGCACAGATACGCAGTATTTT	CASSRQVTSTDTQYF
TRBJ2-3	TRBD1	-	TRBV13	TGTGCCAGCAGCGTAGCTCGGGACAGGGGTCGGGATACGCAGTATTTT	CASSVARDRGRDTQYF
TRBJ1-1	-	few	TRBV4-1	TGCGCCAGCAGGCGAAGAGAAGATACTGAAGCTTTCTTT	CASRRREDTEAFF
TRBJ1-1	TRBD1	-	TRBV19	TGTGCCAGTAGTCCGGGACAGGGGGCGCGGGCTGAAGCTTTCTTT	CASSPGQGARAEAFF
TRBJ2-6	-	few	TRBV27	TGTGCCAGCAGTTTAAGGGGCGGTGGGGCCAACGTCCTGACTTTC	CASSLRGGGANVLTF
TRBJ2-7	TRBD1	few	TRBV7-6	TGTGCCAGCAGCTTAGAAGGGGGCTGGTGGAACGAGCAGTACTTC	CASSLEGGWWNEQYF
TRBJ2-7	TRBD2	few	TRBV5-1	TGCGCCAGCAGCGGAAGGACTAGCGGGAGGAATATCTCCTACGAGCAGTACTTC	CASSGRTSGRNISYEQYF
TRBJ2-7	TRBD2	-	TRBV12-5	TGTGCTAGTGGTTTGTTGTTATTAGCGGGAGGGGTGAGCCCCTACGAGCAGTACTTC	CASGLLLLAGGVSPYEQYF
TRBJ1-4	-	few	TRBV7-9	TGTGCCAGCAGCTCTTTCGGTAGTGGGGAAAAACTGTTTTTT	CASSSFGSGEKLFF
TRBJ1-1	TRBD1	-	TRBV6-5	TGTGCCACCTCCCCTTACTGGACAGGGGGCGCGGGGACTGAAGCTTTCTTT	CATSPYWTGGAGTEAFF
TRBJ1-1	-	-	TRBV5-6	TGTGCCAGCAGCTTTCGGACACATAACACTGAAGCTTTCTTT	CASSFRTHNTEAFF
TRBJ2-5	TRBD2	-	TRBV7-9	TGTGCCAGCAGCTACGCTAGCGGGGTACAAGAGACCCAGTACTTC	CASSYASGVQETQYF
TRBJ1-1	TRBD1	many	TRBV20-1	TGCGGGATTACAGGGGGGGGGCGATCGAACACTGAAGCTTTCTTT	CGITGGGRSNTEAFF
TRBJ1-2	TRBD1	-	TRBV12-3/TRBV12-4	TGTGCCAGCAGTTTAGGGCAGGGGGCGGCGGGCTACACCTTC	CASSLGQGAAGYTF
TRBJ2-7	TRBD2	few	TRBV5-1	TGCGCCAGCAGCATAACCACTAGCGGGGGGATGACCTACGAGCAGTACTTC	CASSITTSGGMTYEQYF
TRBJ2-1	TRBD2	few	TRBV11-3	TGTGCCAGCAGCTCCAGGACTAGCGGCATAAACAATGAGCAGTTCTTC	CASSSRTSGINNEQFF
TRBJ2-2	-	few	TRBV12-3/TRBV12-4	TGTGCCAGCAGAGAAAGACAGGCAAACACCGGGGAGCTGTTTTTT	CASRERQANTGELFF
TRBJ2-1	TRBD1	-	TRBV6-2/TRBV6-3	TGTGCCAGCAGTGCCACCGGGACAGGGGGCGGTGAGCAGTTCTTC	CASSATGTGGGEQFF
TRBJ2-7	-	few	TRBV15	TGTGCCACCAGCAGATCACAGGGCTACGAGCAGTACTTC	CATSRSQGYEQYF
TRBJ2-7	-	many	TRBV20-1	TGCAGTGCTAGACTGGTGGATGAGCAGTACTTC	CSARLVDEQYF
TRBJ1-2	-	many	TRBV5-1	TGCGCCAGCAGCTCATGGGACACATACTATGGCTACACCTTC	CASSSWDTYYGYTF
TRBJ2-5	-	-	TRBV5-1	TGCGCCAGCAGATTTGACAGTTGGGAGACCCAGTACTTC	CASRFDSWETQYF